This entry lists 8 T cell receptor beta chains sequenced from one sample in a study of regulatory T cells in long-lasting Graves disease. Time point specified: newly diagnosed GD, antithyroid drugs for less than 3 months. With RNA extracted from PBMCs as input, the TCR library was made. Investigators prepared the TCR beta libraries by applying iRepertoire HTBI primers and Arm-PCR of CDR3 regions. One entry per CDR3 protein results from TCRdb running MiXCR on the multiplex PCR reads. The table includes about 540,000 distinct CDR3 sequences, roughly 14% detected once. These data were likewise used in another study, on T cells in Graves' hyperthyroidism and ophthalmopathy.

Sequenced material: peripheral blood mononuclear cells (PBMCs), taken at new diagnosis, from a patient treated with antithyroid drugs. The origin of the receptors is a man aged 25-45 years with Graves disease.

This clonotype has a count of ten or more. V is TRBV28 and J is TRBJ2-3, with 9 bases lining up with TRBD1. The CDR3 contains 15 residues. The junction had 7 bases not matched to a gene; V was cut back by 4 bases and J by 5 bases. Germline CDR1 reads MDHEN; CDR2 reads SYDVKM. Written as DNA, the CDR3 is TGTGCCAGCAGTTCCGCCGGGACAGGGTTAGATACGCAGTATTTT. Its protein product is CASSSAGTGLDTQYF. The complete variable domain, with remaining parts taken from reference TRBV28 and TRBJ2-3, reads DVKVTQSSRYLVKRTGEKVFLECVQDMDHENMFWYRQDPGLGLRLIYFSYDVKMKEKGDIPEGYSVSREKKERFSLILESASTNQTSMYLCASSSAGTGLDTQYFGPGTRLTVL.

As DNA, the CDR3 is TGTGCCAGCAGCGGCGGGGGAGGTTACGAGCAGTACTTC. Amino acid sequence: CASSGGGGYEQYF. The chain recombines TRBV12-3 or TRBV12-4 with TRBJ2-7, with 7 bases aligning to TRBD2. The CDR3 runs to 13 residues. Trimming took 6 bases from V and 4 from J; bases not matched to a gene: 6.

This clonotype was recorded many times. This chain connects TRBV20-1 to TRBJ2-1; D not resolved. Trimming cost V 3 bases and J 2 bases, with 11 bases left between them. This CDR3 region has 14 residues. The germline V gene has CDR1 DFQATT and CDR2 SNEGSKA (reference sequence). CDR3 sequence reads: CSASAAETYNEQFF. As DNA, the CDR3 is TGCAGTGCTAGTGCCGCGGAAACCTACAATGAGCAGTTCTTC.

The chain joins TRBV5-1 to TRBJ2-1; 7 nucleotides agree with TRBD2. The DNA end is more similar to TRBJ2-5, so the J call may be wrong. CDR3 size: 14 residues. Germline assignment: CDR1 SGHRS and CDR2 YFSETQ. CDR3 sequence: CASRSPGGSETQYF. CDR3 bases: TGCGCCAGCAGAAGCCCCGGGGGGAGTGAGACCCAGTACTTC.

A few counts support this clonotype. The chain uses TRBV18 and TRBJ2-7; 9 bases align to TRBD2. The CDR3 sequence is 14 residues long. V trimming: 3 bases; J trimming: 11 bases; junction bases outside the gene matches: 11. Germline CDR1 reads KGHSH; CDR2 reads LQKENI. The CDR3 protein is CASSPQELAGLEYF. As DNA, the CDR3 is TGTGCCAGCTCACCTCAGGAACTAGCGGGCCTGGAGTACTTC.

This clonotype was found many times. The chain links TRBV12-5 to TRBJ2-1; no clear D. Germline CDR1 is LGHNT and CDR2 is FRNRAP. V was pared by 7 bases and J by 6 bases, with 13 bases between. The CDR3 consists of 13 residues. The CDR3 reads CASVGSYINEQFF. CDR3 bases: TGTGCTAGTGTCGGTAGTTATATCAATGAGCAGTTCTTC. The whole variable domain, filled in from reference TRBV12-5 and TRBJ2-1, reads DARVTQTPRHKVTEMGQEVTMRCQPILGHNTVFWYRQTMMQGLELLAYFRNRAPLDDSGMPKDRFSAEMPDATLATLKIQPSEPRDSAVYFCASVGSYINEQFFGPGTRLTVL.

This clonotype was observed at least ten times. Written as DNA, the CDR3 is TGTGCCAGCAGCTCATTGCGGCGGTCTAACTATGGCTACACCTTC. Its protein product is CASSSLRRSNYGYTF. V gene TRBV11-2 combines with J gene TRBJ1-2; D is unclear. CDR1 is SGHAT and CDR2 is FQNNGV in the germline V gene. This CDR3 contains 15 residues. The V and J ends lost 4 bases and 0 bases respectively, with 12 bases between them.

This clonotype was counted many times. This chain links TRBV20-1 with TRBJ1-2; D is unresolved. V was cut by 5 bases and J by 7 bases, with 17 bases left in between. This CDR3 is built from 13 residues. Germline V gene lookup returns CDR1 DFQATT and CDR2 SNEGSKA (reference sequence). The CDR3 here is CSAQLVTRSGYTF. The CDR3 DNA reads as TGCAGTGCTCAACTAGTGACTAGGTCTGGCTACACCTTC.